A selection of T cell receptor beta chains follows, all from one sample in a study of blood T cells in healthy people across ages. Each CDR3 protein is one row after TCRdb ran MiXCR on the 5' RACE reads. The sample yields about 1.7 million distinct CDR3 sequences, about 28% seen once. Sequenced: blood. The receptors here all came from a woman aged 30 to 39 in good health. The CDR3 runs from the conserved cysteine through the conserved F or W. The order of the fields is J gene, D gene, clone size, CDR3 length, V gene, CDR3 DNA, CDR3 protein. A D gene is named only where the DNA matches it firmly. A row's size may be missing; if present it is once, few, many or a size class.

J gene: TRBJ2-2
D gene: -
clone size: -
CDR3 length: 11
V gene: TRBV20-1
CDR3 DNA: TGCAGTGCTGGGTACACCGGGGAGCTGTTTTTT
CDR3 protein: CSAGYTGELFF

J gene: TRBJ2-5
D gene: TRBD2
clone size: -
CDR3 length: 14
V gene: TRBV7-6
CDR3 DNA: TGTGCCAGCAGCTTAAACCACGGGGGGGAGACCCAGTACTTC
CDR3 protein: CASSLNHGGETQYF

J gene: TRBJ2-7
D gene: -
clone size: -
CDR3 length: 15
V gene: TRBV2
CDR3 DNA: TGTGCCAGCAGTGAAGTAAAAAGGTCCCTAGGCGAGCAGTACTTC
CDR3 protein: CASSEVKRSLGEQYF

J gene: TRBJ1-2
D gene: -
clone size: few
CDR3 length: 12
V gene: TRBV9
CDR3 DNA: TGTGCCAGCAGTGGTACCCGCTATGGCTACACCTTC
CDR3 protein: CASSGTRYGYTF

J gene: TRBJ2-3
D gene: TRBD2
clone size: -
CDR3 length: 14
V gene: TRBV7-2
CDR3 DNA: TGTGCCAGCTCCAGCGGGATCCACACAGATACGCAGTATTTT
CDR3 protein: CASSSGIHTDTQYF

J gene: TRBJ2-7
D gene: TRBD2
clone size: many
CDR3 length: 14
V gene: TRBV7-2
CDR3 DNA: TGTGCCAGCAGCTTATCGCGGGAGGCGGGCGAGCAGTACTTC
CDR3 protein: CASSLSREAGEQYF

J gene: TRBJ2-1
D gene: TRBD2
clone size: few
CDR3 length: 14
V gene: TRBV20-1
CDR3 DNA: TGCAGTGCAGCCGGGACTAGCGGGAGTTATGAGCAGTTCTTC
CDR3 protein: CSAAGTSGSYEQFF

J gene: TRBJ2-4
D gene: -
clone size: -
CDR3 length: 15
V gene: TRBV4-3
CDR3 DNA: TGCGCCAGCAGCCAAGATCCGGACCCTATTAACATTCAGTACTTC
CDR3 protein: CASSQDPDPINIQYF

J gene: TRBJ1-6
D gene: TRBD1
clone size: -
CDR3 length: 15
V gene: TRBV15
CDR3 DNA: TGTGCCACCAGCAGAGCCGGGACAGGGAATTCACCCCTCCACTTT
CDR3 protein: CATSRAGTGNSPLHF

J gene: TRBJ2-1
D gene: -
clone size: -
CDR3 length: 13
V gene: TRBV7-9
CDR3 DNA: TGTGCCAGCAGCGTTCCCTCCTACAATGAGCAGTTCTTC
CDR3 protein: CASSVPSYNEQFF

J gene: TRBJ2-7
D gene: -
clone size: many
CDR3 length: 16
V gene: TRBV6-5
CDR3 DNA: TGTGCCAGCAGTCGCCGCCGGGACACCGGCGGGTACGAGCAGTACTTC
CDR3 protein: CASSRRRDTGGYEQYF

J gene: TRBJ2-7
D gene: TRBD1
clone size: -
CDR3 length: 14
V gene: TRBV12-3/TRBV12-4
CDR3 DNA: TGTGCCAGCAGCCTAGAGGGGGCCACCTACGAGCAGTACTTC
CDR3 protein: CASSLEGATYEQYF

J gene: TRBJ1-2
D gene: -
clone size: many
CDR3 length: 14
V gene: TRBV20-1
CDR3 DNA: TGCAGTGCTAGAGTGTCGCAGAGGGACTATGGCTACACCTTC
CDR3 protein: CSARVSQRDYGYTF

J gene: TRBJ2-1
D gene: TRBD1
clone size: -
CDR3 length: 13
V gene: TRBV29-1
CDR3 DNA: TGCAGCGTCACAGGGGTAGATGGAAATGAGCAGTTCTTC
CDR3 protein: CSVTGVDGNEQFF

J gene: TRBJ2-7
D gene: TRBD1
clone size: few
CDR3 length: 15
V gene: TRBV7-3
CDR3 DNA: TGTGCCAGCAGCCCACAGGGGGCGAATAATAACGAGCTGTACTTC
CDR3 protein: CASSPQGANNNELYF

J gene: TRBJ2-5
D gene: TRBD1
clone size: few
CDR3 length: 14
V gene: TRBV28
CDR3 DNA: TGTGCCAGCAGTTCTACCACAGGGGTGGAGACCCAGTACTTC
CDR3 protein: CASSSTTGVETQYF

J gene: TRBJ2-1
D gene: TRBD1
clone size: few
CDR3 length: 18
V gene: TRBV7-6
CDR3 DNA: TGTGCCAGCAGCTCCCTCCCCGGCCGGGACAGGGTCACGAATGAGCAGTTCTTC
CDR3 protein: CASSSLPGRDRVTNEQFF

J gene: TRBJ2-4
D gene: -
clone size: -
CDR3 length: 15
V gene: TRBV28
CDR3 DNA: TGTGCCAGCAGTCCCAGGGTGGGTGCCAAAAACATTCAGTACTTC
CDR3 protein: CASSPRVGAKNIQYF

J gene: TRBJ2-7
D gene: TRBD1
clone size: many
CDR3 length: 13
V gene: TRBV15
CDR3 DNA: TGTGCCACCAGCTACAGGGGCTCCTACGAGCAGTACTTC
CDR3 protein: CATSYRGSYEQYF

J gene: TRBJ2-1
D gene: -
clone size: few
CDR3 length: 13
V gene: TRBV19
CDR3 DNA: TGTGCCACCCGTAAGGCCCCCGACAATGAGCAGTTCTTC
CDR3 protein: CATRKAPDNEQFF

J gene: TRBJ2-7
D gene: -
clone size: few
CDR3 length: 12
V gene: TRBV29-1
CDR3 DNA: TGCAGCGTTTTCGGGCGCTCCTACGAGCAGTACTTC
CDR3 protein: CSVFGRSYEQYF

J gene: TRBJ1-1
D gene: -
clone size: -
CDR3 length: 15
V gene: TRBV3-1
CDR3 DNA: TGTGCCAGCAGCCGGTCCACGGGGCTGGGAACTGAAGCTTTCTTT
CDR3 protein: CASSRSTGLGTEAFF

J gene: TRBJ2-3
D gene: TRBD2
clone size: few
CDR3 length: 15
V gene: TRBV2
CDR3 DNA: TGTGCCAGCAGGAGGACTAGCGGGGGATTAGATACGCAGTATTTT
CDR3 protein: CASRRTSGGLDTQYF

J gene: TRBJ2-1
D gene: -
clone size: once
CDR3 length: 13
V gene: TRBV7-4
CDR3 DNA: TGTGCCAGCAGCTTCGTCGGGGGAGATGAGCAGTTCTTC
CDR3 protein: CASSFVGGDEQFF

J gene: TRBJ2-5
D gene: -
clone size: -
CDR3 length: 15
V gene: TRBV9
CDR3 DNA: -
CDR3 protein: CASSVGSGSWGTRYF

J gene: TRBJ2-1
D gene: -
clone size: once
CDR3 length: 14
V gene: TRBV10-3
CDR3 DNA: TGTGCCATCAGCTCCGGGACAAGCTGGATTGAGCAGTTCTTC
CDR3 protein: CAISSGTSWIEQFF

J gene: TRBJ2-5
D gene: -
clone size: -
CDR3 length: 16
V gene: TRBV18
CDR3 DNA: TGTGCCTGCTCACCGCGGGACGGCCCCCACCAAGAGACCCAGTACTTC
CDR3 protein: CACSPRDGPHQETQYF

J gene: TRBJ2-7
D gene: TRBD2
clone size: many
CDR3 length: 15
V gene: TRBV5-1
CDR3 DNA: TGCGCCAGCAGATTAGGGACTAGAAGTGCAGAAGAGCAGTACTTC
CDR3 protein: CASRLGTRSAEEQYF

J gene: TRBJ2-7
D gene: -
clone size: many
CDR3 length: 14
V gene: TRBV5-6
CDR3 DNA: TGTGCCAGCAGTTTGGGGCAGGGGCACTACGAGCAGTACTTC
CDR3 protein: CASSLGQGHYEQYF

J gene: TRBJ2-1
D gene: TRBD2
clone size: few
CDR3 length: 15
V gene: TRBV20-1
CDR3 DNA: TGCAGTGCTAGGTCCCCTAGCGGGAGGGTCGGTGAGCAGTTCTTC
CDR3 protein: CSARSPSGRVGEQFF

J gene: TRBJ1-5
D gene: -
clone size: -
CDR3 length: 12
V gene: TRBV24-1
CDR3 DNA: TGTGCCACCAGTGTTCCGGGTCAGCCCCAGCATTTT
CDR3 protein: CATSVPGQPQHF

J gene: TRBJ2-5
D gene: -
clone size: few
CDR3 length: 14
V gene: TRBV20-1
CDR3 DNA: TGCAGTGCTTCCGACGTTGGTAGGGGAGAGACCCAGTACTTC
CDR3 protein: CSASDVGRGETQYF

J gene: TRBJ2-5
D gene: -
clone size: -
CDR3 length: 13
V gene: TRBV20-1
CDR3 DNA: TGCAGTGCTACATCGGGGATTCAAGAGACCCAGTACTTC
CDR3 protein: CSATSGIQETQYF

J gene: TRBJ2-2
D gene: TRBD2
clone size: -
CDR3 length: 14
V gene: TRBV20-1
CDR3 DNA: TGCAGTGCTGAAAGCGGGGCGAACACCGGGGAGCTGTTTTTT
CDR3 protein: CSAESGANTGELFF

J gene: TRBJ1-5
D gene: -
clone size: few
CDR3 length: 17
V gene: TRBV18
CDR3 DNA: TGTGCCAGCTCACCAAAGGGGGGCGGTGGTAGCAATCAGCCCCAGCATTTT
CDR3 protein: CASSPKGGGGSNQPQHF

J gene: TRBJ1-2
D gene: -
clone size: -
CDR3 length: 14
V gene: TRBV10-3
CDR3 DNA: TGTGCCATCAGTGACACTGGGGGCGACGGCGGCTACACCTTC
CDR3 protein: CAISDTGGDGGYTF

J gene: TRBJ2-5
D gene: TRBD2
clone size: -
CDR3 length: 17
V gene: TRBV6-5
CDR3 DNA: TGTGCCATCAGTTACTCCGGACTAGCGGGACTACAGGAGACCCAGTACTTC
CDR3 protein: CAISYSGLAGLQETQYF

J gene: TRBJ2-1
D gene: TRBD2
clone size: few
CDR3 length: 16
V gene: TRBV7-2
CDR3 DNA: TGTGCCAGCAGCTTATCCCGGACTAGCGGAGACAATGAGCAGTTCTTC
CDR3 protein: CASSLSRTSGDNEQFF

J gene: TRBJ1-5
D gene: -
clone size: -
CDR3 length: 13
V gene: TRBV12-3/TRBV12-4
CDR3 DNA: TGTGCCAGCAGTGGGGACATCAATCAGCCCCAGCATTTT
CDR3 protein: CASSGDINQPQHF

J gene: TRBJ2-7
D gene: TRBD1
clone size: few
CDR3 length: 15
V gene: TRBV28
CDR3 DNA: TGTGCCAGCAGTTTGGCGGACAGGATGCTCTACGAGCAGTACTTC
CDR3 protein: CASSLADRMLYEQYF

J gene: TRBJ2-1
D gene: -
clone size: few
CDR3 length: 19
V gene: TRBV28
CDR3 DNA: TGTGCCAGCAGTTTCCCGGCCAAGACAGGCGGGGGCGGGTACAATGAGCAGTTCTTC
CDR3 protein: CASSFPAKTGGGGYNEQFF

J gene: TRBJ2-6
D gene: -
clone size: few
CDR3 length: 18
V gene: TRBV14
CDR3 DNA: TGTGCCAGCAGCCCAAGGACGCGGACCATCTCGGGGGCCAACGTCCTGACTTTC
CDR3 protein: CASSPRTRTISGANVLTF

J gene: TRBJ1-2
D gene: -
clone size: many
CDR3 length: 15
V gene: TRBV6-5
CDR3 DNA: TGTGCCAGCAGGGCACAGGGTTTTGAGTCTTTTGGCTACACCTTC
CDR3 protein: CASRAQGFESFGYTF

J gene: TRBJ2-5
D gene: -
clone size: -
CDR3 length: 13
V gene: TRBV20-1
CDR3 DNA: TGCAGTGCTAGTATTAGAAGCGCAGAGACCCAGTACTTC
CDR3 protein: CSASIRSAETQYF

J gene: TRBJ2-5
D gene: TRBD2
clone size: -
CDR3 length: 15
V gene: TRBV6-2/TRBV6-3
CDR3 DNA: TGTGCCAGCAGTTATTCCGGGACTAGCGGGGAGACCCAGTACTTC
CDR3 protein: CASSYSGTSGETQYF

J gene: TRBJ2-1
D gene: -
clone size: few
CDR3 length: 15
V gene: TRBV5-1
CDR3 DNA: TGCGCCAGCAGGACCGAGGGAACCCCCTACAATGAGCAGTTCTTC
CDR3 protein: CASRTEGTPYNEQFF

J gene: TRBJ1-2
D gene: TRBD1
clone size: many
CDR3 length: 13
V gene: TRBV20-1
CDR3 DNA: TGCAGTGTTATTACAGGGGGGAGCTATGGCTACACCTTC
CDR3 protein: CSVITGGSYGYTF